This T cell receptor beta chain was identified in a study of blood T cells in healthy people across ages. Broader study findings: Older individuals had lower TCR beta diversity per million T cells (the decline was roughly linear). Unsorted PBMC input precluded a conclusive naive versus antigen-experienced comparison. Fewer expanded clones and more diversity marked long-lived versus aged donors.

Primers used in a second PCR of about 7 to 12 cycles were a sample-barcoded 5' primer and a J-beta primer mix. Each CDR3 protein is one row after TCRdb ran MiXCR on the 5' RACE reads. The sample contains 780,000 or so distinct CDR3 sequences, 45% to 70% of which appear only once. Points on this clonotype: Antigen: not known.

Germline-derived CDR1 and CDR2 are MNHNS and SASEGT. This CDR3 region has 18 residues. Trimming stripped 2 bases from V and 0 bases from J, with 19 bases between. The J gene is TRBJ2-5, the V gene TRBV6-1; TRBD2 might be the D (5 bases). The material sequenced was blood. The TCR sequence derives from a man aged 40-55 years in good health. The CDR3 bases are TGTGCCAGCAGTGAATCAGTCAGGCGGGCTAGGTACCAAGAGACCCAGTACTTC. Amino acid sequence: CASSESVRRARYQETQYF.